This paragraph reports one T cell receptor beta chain. This clone is judged medium-sized (0.01 to 0.1%). Its antigen target is currently unknown. No base-level quality is on record; no much larger clone is a single base apart. To prepare the library, the immunoSEQ multiplex PCR assay was applied. TCRdb retrieved this table from immuneACCESS and kept in-frame rearrangements only. Not all clones are present; in checked studies, unresolved V genes account for under half, and no reason is known for the remainder. Present in this sample are 45,000 or so clones, less than 85% of which were seen just once. Approximately 8% of the sample goes to the ten largest clones. This sample was included in a study of radiotherapy plus CTLA-4 blockade in lung cancer (dated by TCRdb to 2017 to 2018). Background on the whole study: Objective responses were observed in approximately 19% of enrolled patients, and disease control was achieved in 31%. What the work shows at the level of the full study, not this receptor alone: Early dynamic changes in blood T cell clones, together with increased serum interferon-beta after radiation, were reported as the strongest predictors of response. TCR clones derived from tumors expanded in peripheral blood after treatment with radiotherapy and ipilimumab.

Relative to germline, V is missing 4 bases and J is missing 6 bases, with 12 bases of the junction outside any gene match. CDR1 and CDR2 (LNHDA, SQIVND) derive from the germline V gene (reference sequence). From cysteine to phenylalanine, the CDR3 is 16 amino acids long. Here the CDR3 DNA is all that survives: 48 bases in frame from base 1. Focal radiation therapy combined with CTLA-4 blockade (ipilimumab) was tested in patients with chemo-refractory metastatic non-small-cell lung cancer. The material sequenced was peripheral blood, taken from a patient treated with radiotherapy plus ipilimumab. The chain is assembled from TRBV19 and TRBJ1-5; 7 bases in the middle match TRBD1. This receptor was obtained from a human donor with non-small cell lung cancer who had stable disease on radiotherapy plus ipilimumab. The CDR3 protein sequence reads: CASSTHPSTGTQPQHF. The bases read TGTGCCAGTAGTACCCACCCATCGACAGGGACTCAGCCCCAGCATTTT.